Presented here are 3 T cell receptor beta chains from one specimen sequenced in a study of glioma-infiltrating T cells. TCR alpha and beta CDR3 regions were amplified from RNA using iRepertoire nested multiplex PCR. TCRdb itself ran the multiplex PCR reads through MiXCR, one entry per CDR3 protein. The sample has 100,000 to 150,000 distinct CDR3 sequences, around 25% seen once. The specimen was glioma tissue, nonneoplastic brain tissue, or PBMCs (not recorded which). All receptors come from a human donor with low-grade glioma or glioblastoma, undergoing nonglioma brain surgery, or in good health (not recorded which).

This clonotype was found many times. The chain has TRBV7-6 and TRBJ2-3; D not resolved. V shed 5 bases and J shed 6 bases, with 15 bases lying between them. From germline, CDR1 is SGHVS and CDR2 FNYEAQ. CDR3 length equals 14 residues. The CDR3 DNA sequence: TGTGCCAGCAGCCCACTACGTGGTCCGGATACGCAGTATTTT. Translating gives CASSPLRGPDTQYF.

Only one count was recorded for this clonotype. A much larger clone lies one base from this, so it may be a read error. CDR3 DNA sequence: TGTGCCGGCAGCCTGGGGATGACCGAAGGTGAGCAGTTCTTC. Encoded protein: CAGSLGMTEGEQFF. The chain has TRBV7-2 and TRBJ2-1; no reliable D call. Germline CDR1 is SGHTA and CDR2 is FQGNSA. The CDR3 extends over 14 amino acids.

CDR3: CASRVHDRPKGTEAFF. The DNA for the CDR3 is TGTGCCAGCAGAGTACACGACAGGCCAAAGGGCACTGAAGCTTTCTTT. The rearrangement links TRBV7-2 to TRBJ1-1; the D gene is possibly TRBD1 (6 bases). Germline CDR1 SGHTA, CDR2 FQGNSA. Trimming took 6 bases from V and 4 from J, leaving 21 bases between them. The CDR3 length is 16 residues.